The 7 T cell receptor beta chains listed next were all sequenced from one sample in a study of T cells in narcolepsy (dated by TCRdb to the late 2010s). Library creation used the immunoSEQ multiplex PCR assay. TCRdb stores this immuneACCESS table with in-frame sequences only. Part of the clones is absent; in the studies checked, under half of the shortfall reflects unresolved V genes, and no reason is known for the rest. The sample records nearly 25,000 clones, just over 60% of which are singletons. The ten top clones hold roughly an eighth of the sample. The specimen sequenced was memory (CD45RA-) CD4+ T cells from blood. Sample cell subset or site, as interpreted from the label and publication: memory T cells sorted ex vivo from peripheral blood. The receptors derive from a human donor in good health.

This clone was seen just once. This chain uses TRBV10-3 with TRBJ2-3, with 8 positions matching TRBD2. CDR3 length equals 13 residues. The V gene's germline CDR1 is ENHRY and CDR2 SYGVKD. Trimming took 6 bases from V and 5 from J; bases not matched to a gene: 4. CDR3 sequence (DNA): TGTGCCATCAGCGGGGGGGCAGAAGATACGCAGTATTTT. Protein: CAISGGAEDTQYF.

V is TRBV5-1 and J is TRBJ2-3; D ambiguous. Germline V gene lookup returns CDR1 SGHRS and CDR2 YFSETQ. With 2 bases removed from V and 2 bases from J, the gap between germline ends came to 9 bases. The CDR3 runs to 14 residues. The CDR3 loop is CASSFQAPTDTQYF. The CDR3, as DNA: TGCGCCAGCAGCTTCCAAGCCCCCACAGATACGCAGTATTTT.

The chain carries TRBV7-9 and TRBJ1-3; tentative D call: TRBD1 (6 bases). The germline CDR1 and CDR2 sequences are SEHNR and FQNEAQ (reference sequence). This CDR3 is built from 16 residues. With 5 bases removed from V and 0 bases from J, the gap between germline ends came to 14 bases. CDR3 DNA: TGTGCCAGCAGCGCTAGCGGGGGCGGCTCTGGAAACACCATATATTTT. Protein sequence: CASSASGGGSGNTIYF.

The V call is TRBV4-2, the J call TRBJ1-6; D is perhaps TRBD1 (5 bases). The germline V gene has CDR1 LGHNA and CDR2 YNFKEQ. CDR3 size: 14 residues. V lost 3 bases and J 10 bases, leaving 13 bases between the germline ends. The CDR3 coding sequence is TGTGCCAGCAGCCAGGCAGGGAAGGGGTCACCCCTCCACTTT. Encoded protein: CASSQAGKGSPLHF.

The CDR3 here is CASSLAGTSTDTQYF. The CDR3 DNA reads TGTGCCAGCAGCTTGGCCGGAACTAGCACAGATACGCAGTATTTT. The J gene is TRBJ2-3, the V gene TRBV5-8, with D unresolved. V gave up 0 bases and J gave up 0 bases, with 8 bases separating them. This CDR3 has 15 amino acids. Germline-derived CDR1 and CDR2 are SGHTS and YDEGEE.

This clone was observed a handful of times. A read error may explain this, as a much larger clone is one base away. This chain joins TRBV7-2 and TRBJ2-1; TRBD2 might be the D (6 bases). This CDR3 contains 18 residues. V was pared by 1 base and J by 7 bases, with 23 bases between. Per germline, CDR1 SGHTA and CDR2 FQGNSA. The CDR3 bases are TGTGCCAGCAGCTTAGGAAGGTGGGGCGGGGCCTCGGGAAATGAGCAGTTCTTC. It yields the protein CASSLGRWGGASGNEQFF.

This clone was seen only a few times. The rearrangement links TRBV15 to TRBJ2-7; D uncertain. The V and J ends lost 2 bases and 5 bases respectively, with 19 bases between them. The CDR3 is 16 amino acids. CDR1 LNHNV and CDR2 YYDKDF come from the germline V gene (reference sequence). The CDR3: CATSRYGLADLNEQYF. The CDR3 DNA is TGTGCCACCAGCAGATATGGGTTAGCCGATCTCAACGAGCAGTACTTC.